Presented here are 26 T cell receptor beta chains from one specimen sequenced in a study of human T cells and chemical hapten exposure. Stated time point: patch test 3, about 24 weeks after DPC sensitization. Treatment given: therapeutic diphenylcyclopropenone sensitization with weekly scalp DPC. TCRdb re-called the RACE reads through MiXCR, storing one row per CDR3 protein. The profile shows about 190,000 distinct CDR3 sequences, approximately 24% of them singletons. Sequenced material: whole blood, taken in connection with sensitization to the hapten diphenylcyclopropenone (DPC). All receptors come from a woman between 40 and 55 years old with alopecia areata. Some clones in this sample may be carry-over from other donors' samples.

The chain couples TRBV5-4 to TRBJ1-6; D call uncertain. Trimming took off 0 bases at V and 6 bases at J, with 7 bases between the two ends. CDR1 is SGHNT and CDR2 is YYREEE in the germline V gene (reference sequence). The length of the CDR3 is 14 residues. CDR3 sequence (DNA): TGTGCCAGCAGCTTGGATGGGTTTAATTCACCCCTCCACTTT. Translation gives CASSLDGFNSPLHF.

This clonotype showed up just a few times. V usage is TRBV28 and J usage is TRBJ2-3; 9 positions match TRBD2. The length of the CDR3 is 16 residues. V lost 3 bases to trimming and J lost 2 bases; unmatched junction nucleotides: 6. CDR1 and CDR2 (germline): MDHEN, SYDVKM. For the CDR3, the DNA is TGTGCCAGCAGTTTGGGCCTAGCGGGGTTCACAGATACGCAGTATTTT. It codes for CASSLGLAGFTDTQYF.

Here the CDR3 DNA reads TGTGCCAGCAGTCCCCTATTAAACGGGGAGCTGTTTTTT. Its protein is CASSPLLNGELFF. The chain uses TRBV6-5 and TRBJ2-2; D unresolved. Germline loops: CDR1 MNHEY, CDR2 SVGAGI. This CDR3 is 13 amino acids long. Trimming cost V 5 bases and J 7 bases, with 11 bases left between them.

J is TRBJ2-2 and V is TRBV12-3 or TRBV12-4, with a weak D call TRBD1 (6 bases). The length of the CDR3 is 14 residues. V shed 6 bases and J shed 2 bases, with 10 bases lying between them. CDR3 sequence reads: CASRSDSNTGELFF. The CDR3 nucleotides read TGTGCCAGCAGGTCGGACAGCAACACCGGGGAGCTGTTTTTT.

This clonotype was detected only a few times. The J gene is TRBJ2-5, the V gene TRBV7-2; a weak D match, TRBD1 (5 bases). Trimming took 2 bases from V and 4 from J, leaving 5 bases between them. Germline loops: CDR1 SGHTA, CDR2 FQGNSA. There are 12 residues in the CDR3. The DNA for the CDR3 is TGTGCCAGCAGCTTACAGGGAGAGACCCAGTACTTC. Translated, it gives CASSLQGETQYF.

This clonotype was detected a few times. The chain recombines TRBV6-5 with TRBJ2-5, with 12 bases that match TRBD2. The germline CDR1 and CDR2 sequences are MNHEY and SVGAGI. V was clipped by 0 bases and J by 5 bases; unmatched bases: 7. The length of the CDR3 is 17 residues. For the CDR3, the DNA is TGTGCCAGCAGTTACTCGGATCTAGCGGGAGGGCCGGAGACCCAGTACTTC. Amino acids: CASSYSDLAGGPETQYF.

This sequence joins TRBV20-1 and TRBJ2-7, with TRBD1 matching 9 bases. The length of the CDR3 is 13 residues. Germline assignment: CDR1 DFQATT and CDR2 SNEGSKA (reference sequence). Losses at the gene ends were 6 bases for V and 2 bases for J; bases not matched to a gene: 5. The CDR3 protein is CSAPGQGPYEQYF. The CDR3 nucleotides are TGCAGTGCCCCGGGACAGGGACCCTACGAGCAGTACTTC.

The rearrangement joins TRBV7-9 to TRBJ2-3, with unresolved D. CDR3 length: 16 amino acids. The V gene lost 5 bases and the J gene lost 0 bases, with 15 bases spanning the gap. The germline CDR1 and CDR2 sequences are SEHNR and FQNEAQ (reference sequence). The DNA for the CDR3 is TGTGCCAGCAGCATCACCCTAGACTCTAGCACAGATACGCAGTATTTT. Protein sequence: CASSITLDSSTDTQYF.

This chain uses TRBV7-3 with TRBJ2-1; weak D call: TRBD2 (7 bases). The CDR3 loop spans 16 amino acids. Deletions cut 5 bases from V and 3 bases from J, with 17 bases between. The V gene's germline CDR1 is SGHTA and CDR2 FQGTGA. The CDR3 sequence: CASSLSRGGGYNEQFF. Written as DNA, the CDR3 is TGTGCCAGCAGCCTTTCGAGGGGGGGAGGCTACAATGAGCAGTTCTTC. Filled out from reference TRBV7-3 and TRBJ2-1, the complete variable domain reads GAGVSQTPSNKVTEKGKYVELRCDPISGHTALYWYRQSLGQGPEFLIYFQGTGAADDSGLPNDRFFAVRPEGSVSTLKIQRTERGDSAVYLCASSLSRGGGYNEQFFGPGTRLTVL.

The table lists this clonotype with a count of one. The rearrangement links TRBV28 to TRBJ1-1, with TRBD1 matching over 7 bases. The V and J ends lost 2 bases and 3 bases, in that order; junction bases with no gene match: 9. CDR3 size: 16 residues. The germline V gene encodes CDR1 MDHEN and CDR2 SYDVKM. The CDR3 spells CASSLGSGGGDTEAFF. The CDR3 nucleotides are TGTGCCAGCAGTTTAGGGTCAGGGGGGGGCGACACTGAAGCTTTCTTT.

In nucleotides, the CDR3 is TGTGCCAGCAGCCGACCCGGTACTAGCTACGAGCAGTACTTC. Its translation is CASSRPGTSYEQYF. The V call is TRBV28, the J call TRBJ2-7; TRBD2 is a possible D gene (5 bases). The CDR3 loop spans 14 amino acids. Trimming removed 6 bases at V and 3 bases at J, with 15 bases between. Germline CDR1 MDHEN, CDR2 SYDVKM.

The J gene is TRBJ1-1, the V gene TRBV29-1, with 7 bases fitting TRBD1. The V gene's germline CDR1 is SQVTM and CDR2 ANQGSEA. V lost 5 bases to trimming and J lost 7 bases; unmatched junction nucleotides: 4. The CDR3 consists of 11 residues. The CDR3 protein is CSVSYRGEAFF. The CDR3 nucleotides read TGCAGCGTTTCCTACAGGGGTGAAGCTTTCTTT.

The chain couples TRBV27 to TRBJ1-1; weak D call: TRBD1 (6 bases). The germline CDR1 and CDR2 sequences are MNHEY and SMNVEV (reference sequence). This CDR3 spans 15 amino acids. V was cut by 1 base and J by 4 bases, with 13 bases left in between. This CDR3 reads CASSLYGGHGTEAFF. DNA of the CDR3: TGTGCCAGCAGTTTATACGGGGGGCATGGCACTGAAGCTTTCTTT.

This clonotype has only a few counts. The V and J genes are TRBV18 and TRBJ2-1, with 10 bases fitting TRBD1. V was clipped by 6 bases and J by 7 bases; unmatched bases: 3. CDR1 is KGHSH, CDR2 LQKENI, per germline. The CDR3 length is 13 residues. The CDR3 is CASSGQGWNEQFF. CDR3 DNA: TGTGCCAGCTCGGGACAGGGGTGGAATGAGCAGTTCTTC.

The CDR3 DNA is TGCAGTGCTCCATCCCACCTTACCCCGGGCTCCTACAATGAGCAGTTCTTC. Translation: CSAPSHLTPGSYNEQFF. This sequence joins TRBV20-1 and TRBJ2-1; no definite D call. CDR3 length: 17 amino acids. Germline V lookup: CDR1 DFQATT, CDR2 SNEGSKA (reference sequence). Trimming took off 5 bases at V and 0 bases at J, with 20 bases between the two ends.

This clonotype was counted a few times. The rearrangement links TRBV2 to TRBJ2-4; tentative D call: TRBD2 (5 bases). The germline V gene encodes CDR1 SNHLY and CDR2 FYNNEI. V was clipped by 1 base and J by 6 bases, with 13 bases between them. This CDR3 has 15 amino acids. The DNA for the CDR3 is TGTGCCAGCAGTGAAGTTTGGGGAGTCGGAAACATTCAGTACTTC. It codes for CASSEVWGVGNIQYF.

This clonotype occurred many times. V and J are TRBV25-1 and TRBJ2-7; a possible D gene is TRBD2 (5 bases). CDR1 MGHDK and CDR2 SYGVNS come from the germline V gene. The length of the CDR3 is 15 residues. Trimming pared 3 bases from V and 6 bases from J, leaving 18 bases between. This CDR3 reads CASSETSALRGEQYF. The CDR3 region has the DNA TGTGCCAGCAGTGAGACCTCAGCCTTACGGGGCGAGCAGTACTTC.

The table lists this clonotype with a few counts. The chain couples TRBV4-3 to TRBJ2-5; the D gene is possibly TRBD1 (6 bases). Trimming took 0 bases from V and 0 from J, leaving 17 bases between them. The CDR3 extends over 18 amino acids. Per germline, CDR1 LGHNA and CDR2 YSLEER. The CDR3 nucleotides read TGCGCCAGCAGCCAAGAGGTTCCCGGACAGCTATACCAAGAGACCCAGTACTTC. This gives the protein CASSQEVPGQLYQETQYF.

This clonotype occurred a few times. This chain connects TRBV20-1 to TRBJ2-7; 13 bases map to TRBD2. The CDR3 runs 13 residues. Germline V gene data show CDR1 as DFQATT and CDR2 as SNEGSKA (reference sequence). The CDR3 spells CTMRTSGRGEQYF. CDR3 in DNA: TGCACGATGAGGACTAGCGGGAGAGGCGAGCAGTACTTC.

This clonotype was observed a few times. The J gene is TRBJ1-3, the V gene TRBV5-5; 7 bases map to TRBD1. Germline assignment: CDR1 SGHKS and CDR2 YYEKEE (reference sequence). V lost 5 bases to trimming and J lost 7 bases; unmatched junction nucleotides: 9. This CDR3 has 14 residues. Here the CDR3 reads CASSRAQGRNTIYF. Written as DNA, the CDR3 is TGTGCCAGCAGTCGCGCACAGGGGAGGAACACCATATATTTT. The complete variable domain, with remaining parts taken from reference TRBV5-5 and TRBJ1-3, reads DAGVTQSPTHLIKTRGQQVTLRCSPISGHKSVSWYQQVLGQGPQFIFQYYEKEERGRGNFPDRFSARQFPNYSSELNVNALLLGDSALYLCASSRAQGRNTIYFGEGSWLTVV.

The chain combines TRBV12-3 or TRBV12-4 with TRBJ1-6; 9 bases are a match to TRBD1. V gave up 7 bases and J gave up 7 bases; unmatched junction bases: 8. This CDR3 spans 15 amino acids. The CDR3 sequence: CASIEQGARNSPLHF. The CDR3 nucleotides read TGTGCCAGCATAGAACAGGGGGCGAGAAATTCACCCCTCCACTTT.

There are a few counts of this clonotype. J is TRBJ2-7 and V is TRBV20-1; 8 bases align to TRBD1. This CDR3 has 15 amino acids. Germline lookup yields CDR1 DFQATT and CDR2 SNEGSKA (reference sequence). Trimming removed 2 bases from V and 0 bases from J; junction bases left unmatched: 6. The CDR3 DNA reads TGCAGTGCTAGACGGGACAGGAGGAGCTCCTACGAGCAGTACTTC. Translation gives CSARRDRRSSYEQYF.

The rearrangement uses TRBV9 and TRBJ2-6; no firm D call. Trimming removed 2 bases at V and 3 bases at J, with 6 bases between. CDR1 SGDLS and CDR2 YYNGEE come from the germline V gene. The CDR3 covers 14 residues. The CDR3 spells CASSVGVGANVLTF. CDR3 coding DNA: TGTGCCAGCAGCGTCGGCGTTGGGGCCAACGTCCTGACTTTC.

This clonotype was detected a few times. V is TRBV11-1 and J is TRBJ1-1; possibly TRBD1 for D (5 bases). The germline V and J ends were trimmed by 5 bases and 1 base, with 8 bases remaining between them. Germline CDR1 reads SGHAT; CDR2 reads FQDESV (reference sequence). This CDR3 is built from 13 residues. CDR3 in DNA: TGTGCCAGCAGCGGGACCTGGAACACTGAAGCTTTCTTT. It specifies CASSGTWNTEAFF.

This clonotype has a handful of counts. The chain has TRBV4-2 and TRBJ2-7; TRBD1 aligns across 10 bases. The CDR3 is made up of 16 amino acids. CDR1 is LGHNA, CDR2 YNFKEQ, per germline. V was clipped by 0 bases and J by 2 bases; unmatched bases: 4. The CDR3 DNA is TGTGCCAGCAGCCAAGACGGGACAGGGGTACCCTACGAGCAGTACTTC. Translated: CASSQDGTGVPYEQYF.

V is TRBV28 and J is TRBJ1-2, with D unclear. This CDR3 comprises 14 residues. CDR1 and CDR2 from the germline V gene are MDHEN and SYDVKM. Deletions cut 7 bases from V and 4 bases from J, with 16 bases between. CDR3 protein: CASTEARSGYGYTF. CDR3 nucleotide sequence: TGTGCCAGCACGGAGGCCAGGAGCGGCTATGGCTACACCTTC.